This passage covers 9 T cell receptor beta chains from one sample sequenced in a study of blood T cell repertoires in COVID-19. Here immunoSEQ multiplex PCR was the method, and the copy in TCRdb shows in-frame clones only, minus some. The sample comprises about 76,000 clones, about nine tenths of which are singletons, and roughly 30% rests with the top ten. The sequencing input was peripheral blood. The source is a woman aged 80 or older with active or convalescent COVID-19.

J is TRBJ2-3 and V is TRBV4-1; TRBD2 matches at 8 bases. The J segment lost 1 base and the V segment lost 1 base, leaving 22 bases of the junction unmatched. The CDR3 sequence is 22 residues long. The germline CDR1 and CDR2 sequences are MGHRA and YSYEKL. CDR3 residues: CASSQVYLPLAGRRWGTDTQYF. In DNA, the CDR3 is TGCGCCAGCAGCCAAGTCTACTTGCCCTTAGCGGGGCGACGGTGGGGCACAGATACGCAGTATTTT.

The rearrangement links TRBV7-9 to TRBJ1-5; D unresolved. Germline V gene lookup returns CDR1 SEHNR and CDR2 FQNEAQ (reference sequence). With 1 base removed from V and 0 bases from J, the gap between germline ends came to 13 bases. This CDR3 is built from 17 residues. CDR3 protein: CASSLGLSGVSNQPQHF. CDR3 sequence (DNA): TGTGCCAGCAGCTTAGGGCTTTCCGGGGTTAGCAATCAGCCCCAGCATTTT.

This clone was detected once. The chain combines TRBV4-1 with TRBJ1-6, with D hard to call. The CDR3 loop spans 15 amino acids. Germline CDR1 reads MGHRA; CDR2 reads YSYEKL. The ends were cut back, 0 bases at V and 6 bases at J, with 9 bases in the middle. The CDR3 sequence is CASSQERVTNSPLHF. The CDR3 DNA sequence: TGCGCCAGCAGCCAAGAGCGAGTTACTAATTCACCCCTCCACTTT.

The CDR3 protein is CASNIDRRNEKLFF. The CDR3 nucleotides are TGTGCCAGCAATATCGACAGGAGGAATGAAAAACTGTTTTTT. The rearrangement joins TRBV5-6 to TRBJ1-4, with a weak D call TRBD1 (6 bases). Trimming removed 6 bases from V and 5 bases from J, with 14 bases in between. In germline, CDR1 is SGHDT, CDR2 YYEEEE. The CDR3 is made up of 14 amino acids.

V and J are TRBV28 and TRBJ1-6; D not certain. Trimming shortened V by 4 bases and J by 5 bases, and 15 bases separated the two germline ends. The germline V gene has CDR1 MDHEN and CDR2 SYDVKM. This CDR3 is 16 amino acids long. Written as DNA, the CDR3 is TGTGCCAGCAGTTCCCTCCCGGGAGGGAATAATTCACCCCTCCACTTT. It encodes CASSSLPGGNNSPLHF.

The chain is built from TRBV5-8 and TRBJ1-1; TRBD1 might be the D (5 bases). This CDR3 region has 15 residues. CDR1 and CDR2 from the germline V gene are SGHTS and YDEGEE. Deletions cut 4 bases from V and 3 bases from J, with 16 bases between. The DNA of the CDR3 is TGTGCCAGCAGCACGGACACGGTCAAGGACACTGAAGCTTTCTTT. Its translation is CASSTDTVKDTEAFF.

V gene TRBV9 combines with J gene TRBJ1-5, with TRBD1 matching 7 bases. The J segment lost 5 bases and the V segment lost 3 bases, leaving 8 bases of the junction unmatched. The V gene's germline CDR1 is SGDLS and CDR2 YYNGEE. The CDR3 spans 15 residues. The CDR3: CASSASGTADQPQHF. The CDR3 DNA follows: TGTGCCAGCAGCGCCTCGGGGACAGCTGATCAGCCCCAGCATTTT. Supplemented by reference TRBV9 and TRBJ1-5, the full variable domain reads DSGVTQTPKHLITATGQRVTLRCSPRSGDLSVYWYQQSLDQGLQFLIQYYNGEERAKGNILERFSAQQFPDLHSELNLSSLELGDSALYFCASSASGTADQPQHFGDGTRLSIL.

The chain has TRBV6-2 or TRBV6-3 and TRBJ2-7, with D possibly TRBD2 on 6 matching bases. The V end was cut by 6 bases, the J end by 2 bases, with 23 bases between. Germline lookup yields CDR1 MNHEY and CDR2 SVGEGT. The CDR3 is 17 residues long. The CDR3 here is CASSKFDPGLTTYEQYF. The CDR3 DNA sequence: TGTGCCAGCAGCAAGTTCGACCCGGGACTGACAACCTACGAGCAGTACTTC.

The rearrangement uses TRBV14 and TRBJ1-2; TRBD1 matches at 10 bases. There are 15 residues in the CDR3. CDR1 and CDR2 from the germline V gene are SGHDN and FVKESK. V shed 0 bases, J shed 8 bases, and the junction held 6 bases outside the gene matches. CDR3 loop: CASSQDDRGRGGYTF. In DNA, the CDR3 is TGTGCCAGCAGCCAAGATGACAGGGGGCGAGGAGGCTACACCTTC.